The next 15 T cell receptor beta chains were all read from a single sample in a study of cytomegalovirus exposure and HLA in healthy donors. Primers: 60 Vbeta forward and 13 Jbeta reverse. Sequencing was performed with immunoSEQ multiplex PCR; in TCRdb, only in-frame clones are kept and a portion is missing. Of under 200,000 clones detected, 80% to 90% appear once; the ten largest clones hold 7.5% to 10%. Input material: PBMCs. The receptors derive from a man aged 18 to 30 in good health and CMV-seropositive.

This clone was seen a single time. V gene TRBV30 combines with J gene TRBJ2-4; 7 bases are a match to TRBD1. This CDR3 contains 14 residues. J gave up 4 bases and V 4 bases, and 7 bases lay outside the gene matches. In germline, CDR1 is GTSNPN, CDR2 SVGIG (reference sequence). The CDR3 nucleotides read TGTGCCTGGACCTCCGGGACAGTAAAAAACATTCAGTACTTC. Encoded protein: CAWTSGTVKNIQYF.

The rearrangement links TRBV2 to TRBJ1-3; D is ambiguous. The CDR3 consists of 13 residues. Trimming left V 6 bases short and J 7 bases short, with 13 bases between. Per germline, CDR1 SNHLY and CDR2 FYNNEI. In DNA, the CDR3 is TGTGCCAGCAGCCAGTCGTTCGGGAACACCATATATTTT. Translation gives CASSQSFGNTIYF.

The chain employs TRBV9 and TRBJ2-1, with 13 bases identical to TRBD2. Germline assignment: CDR1 SGDLS and CDR2 YYNGEE. The CDR3 has 17 amino acids. The trim removed 0 bases at V and 3 bases at J, leaving 3 bases unmatched. CDR3 sequence (DNA): TGTGCCAGCAGCGTAGGACTAGCGGGGGGCCACTACAATGAGCAGTTCTTC. Translated, it gives CASSVGLAGGHYNEQFF.

The CDR3 nucleotides are TGCGCCAGCAGCCAAGGGGTAGGGAAGGGGTACGAGCAGTACTTC. Translating gives CASSQGVGKGYEQYF. The chain has TRBV4-3 and TRBJ2-7, with a possible D match to TRBD1 (5 bases). The germline gives CDR1 LGHNA, CDR2 YSLEER. V was clipped by 1 base and J by 4 bases, with 14 bases between them. The CDR3 has 15 amino acids.

The V gene is TRBV7-9, the J gene TRBJ1-2; D is uncertain. With 4 bases removed from V and 8 bases from J, the gap between germline ends came to 14 bases. This CDR3 comprises 13 residues. CDR1 and CDR2 from the germline V gene are SEHNR and FQNEAQ (reference sequence). The chain's CDR3 is CASSYLEGRGYTF. Written as DNA, the CDR3 is TGTGCCAGCAGCTACCTAGAGGGAAGGGGCTACACCTTC.

The chain is built from TRBV11-2 and TRBJ2-7; no definite D call. V was trimmed by 5 bases and J by 3 bases, leaving 11 bases between them. Germline lookup yields CDR1 SGHAT and CDR2 FQNNGV. The CDR3 runs 13 residues. In nucleotides, the CDR3 is TGTGCCAGCAGCCCCCGCGGTGACTACGAGCAGTACTTC. The encoded protein is CASSPRGDYEQYF.

The DNA for the CDR3 is TGCGCCAGCAGCCTCGACCCAGGGGGTTTAACTAACTATGGCTACACCTTC. Translation: CASSLDPGGLTNYGYTF. The chain is built from TRBV5-1 and TRBJ1-2; TRBD1 aligns across 7 bases. The germline gives CDR1 SGHRS, CDR2 YFSETQ. The V gene end was trimmed by 4 bases and the J gene end by 0 bases; junction bases not matched to a gene: 12. The CDR3 runs 17 residues.

This sequence joins TRBV11-2 and TRBJ1-6; D is uncertain. The ends were cut back, 1 base at V and 5 bases at J, with 12 bases in the middle. This CDR3 has 16 residues. Looked up from germline, CDR1 is SGHAT and CDR2 is FQNNGV. DNA of the CDR3: TGTGCCAGCAGCTTAGTACCCGGACTGGATAATTCACCCCTCCACTTT. Its translation: CASSLVPGLDNSPLHF.

V usage is TRBV7-9 and J usage is TRBJ2-3, with 8 bases that match TRBD1. The V and J ends lost 6 bases and 4 bases, in that order; junction bases with no gene match: 3. Germline loops: CDR1 SEHNR, CDR2 FQNEAQ (reference sequence). The CDR3 sequence is 13 residues long. The CDR3 nucleotides read TGTGCCAGCAGGACAGGGGTTGCAGATACGCAGTATTTT. Protein product: CASRTGVADTQYF.

The rearrangement joins TRBV9 to TRBJ1-1; D is undetermined. Trimming removed 3 bases from V and 3 bases from J, with 6 bases in between. Germline V CDR1 and CDR2: SGDLS, YYNGEE. CDR3 length: 12 residues. CDR3 sequence: CASSGRDTEAFF. The CDR3 DNA is TGTGCCAGCAGCGGCCGGGACACTGAAGCTTTCTTT.

The chain has TRBV5-1 and TRBJ1-1, with D maybe TRBD1 (5 bases). V was clipped by 0 bases and J by 5 bases, with 8 bases between them. CDR3 length: 13 amino acids. Germline CDR1 and CDR2: SGHRS and YFSETQ. CDR3 sequence (DNA): TGCGCCAGCAGCTTGGGGGGGGGAACTGAAGCTTTCTTT. This gives the protein CASSLGGGTEAFF.

This clone came up once. This chain connects TRBV6-6 to TRBJ1-5; D is unclear. Looked up from germline, CDR1 is MNHNY and CDR2 is SVGAGI (reference sequence). This CDR3 is 14 amino acids long. V was cut by 4 bases and J by 4 bases, with 11 bases left in between. CDR3 DNA sequence: TGTGCCAGCAGTTCTCCGGCGGGGAATCAGCCCCAGCATTTT. Amino acids: CASSSPAGNQPQHF.

The chain carries TRBV5-6 and TRBJ1-2; the match to TRBD1 covers 8 bases. There are 18 residues in the CDR3. V lost 7 bases and J lost 3; bases outside the gene matches: 20. CDR1 is SGHDT, CDR2 YYEEEE, per germline. The CDR3 DNA reads TGTGCCAGCCTACAGCTGACAGGGGAATTTAAGTCTGACTATGGCTACACCTTC. Translation gives CASLQLTGEFKSDYGYTF. The full variable domain, its missing parts supplied by reference TRBV5-6 and TRBJ1-2, is DAGVTQSPTHLIKTRGQQVTLRCSPKSGHDTVSWYQQALGQGPQFIFQYYEEEERQRGNFPDRFSGHQFPNYSSELNVNALLLGDSALYLCASLQLTGEFKSDYGYTFGSGTRLTVV.

The chain has TRBV4-3 and TRBJ2-1; TRBD1 matches at 7 bases. The CDR3 is 16 residues long. The junction had 7 bases not matched to a gene; V was cut back by 1 base and J by 4 bases. Germline values: CDR1 LGHNA, CDR2 YSLEER. The CDR3 sequence: CASSQALDRSYNEQFF. CDR3 in DNA: TGCGCCAGCAGCCAAGCCTTGGACAGGTCGTACAATGAGCAGTTCTTC.

The chain is built from TRBV18 and TRBJ2-1, with D maybe TRBD2 (5 bases). V dropped 3 bases and J dropped 10 bases, with 13 bases sitting between them. CDR1 and CDR2 from the germline V gene are KGHSH and LQKENI. The CDR3 contains 13 residues. The chain's CDR3 is CASSPAGEGEQFF. CDR3 bases: TGTGCCAGCTCACCGGCGGGTGAAGGGGAGCAGTTCTTC. The variable domain in full, with the rest retrieved from reference TRBV18 and TRBJ2-1, is NAGVMQNPRHLVRRRGQEARLRCSPMKGHSHVYWYRQLPEEGLKFMVYLQKENIIDESGMPKERFSAEFPKEGPSILRIQQVVRGDSAAYFCASSPAGEGEQFFGPGTRLTVL.